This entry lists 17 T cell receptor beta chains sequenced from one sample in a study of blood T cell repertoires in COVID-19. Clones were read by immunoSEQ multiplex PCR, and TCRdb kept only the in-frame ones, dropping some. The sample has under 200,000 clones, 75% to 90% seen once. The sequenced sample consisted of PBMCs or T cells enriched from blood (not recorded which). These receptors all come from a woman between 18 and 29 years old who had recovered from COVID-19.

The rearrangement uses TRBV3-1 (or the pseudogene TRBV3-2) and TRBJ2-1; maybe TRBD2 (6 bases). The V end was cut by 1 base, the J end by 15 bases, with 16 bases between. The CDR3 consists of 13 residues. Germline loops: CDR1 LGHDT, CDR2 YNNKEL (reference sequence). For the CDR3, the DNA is TGTGCCAGCAGCCAAGGGGGACTTTTGGGTCCGTTCTTC. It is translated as CASSQGGLLGPFF.

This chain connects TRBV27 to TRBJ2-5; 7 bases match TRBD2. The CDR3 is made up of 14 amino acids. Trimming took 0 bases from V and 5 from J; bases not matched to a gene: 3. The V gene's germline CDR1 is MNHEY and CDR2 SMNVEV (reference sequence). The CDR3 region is CASSLSREEETQYF. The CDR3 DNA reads TGTGCCAGCAGTTTATCCCGGGAGGAGGAGACCCAGTACTTC.

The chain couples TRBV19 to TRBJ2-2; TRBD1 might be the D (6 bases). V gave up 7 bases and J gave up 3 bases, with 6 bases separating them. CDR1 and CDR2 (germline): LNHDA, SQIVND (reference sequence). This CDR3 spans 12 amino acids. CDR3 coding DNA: TGTGCCAGTAACAGGGACACCGGGGAGCTGTTTTTT. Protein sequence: CASNRDTGELFF.

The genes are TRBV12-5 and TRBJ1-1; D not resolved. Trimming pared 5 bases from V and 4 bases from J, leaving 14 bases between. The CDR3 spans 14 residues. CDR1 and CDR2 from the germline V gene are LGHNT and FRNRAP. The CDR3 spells CASGVLTPGTEAFF. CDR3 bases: TGTGCTAGTGGTGTGTTGACCCCAGGCACTGAAGCTTTCTTT.

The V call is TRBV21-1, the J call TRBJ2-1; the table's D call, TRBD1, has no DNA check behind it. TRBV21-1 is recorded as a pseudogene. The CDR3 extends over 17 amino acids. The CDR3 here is CASSPPWSIAGQGEQFF. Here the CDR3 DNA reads TGTGCCAGCAGCCCTCCTTGGTCCATCGCGGGACAGGGTGAGCAGTTCTTC.

The CDR3 coding sequence is TGCGCCAGCAGCCATAGCCCAGGGGGATTGACGGAGCAGTACTTC. Translating gives CASSHSPGGLTEQYF. The chain joins TRBV4-1 to TRBJ2-7; 7 bases are a match to TRBD1. V lost 3 bases and J lost 7; bases outside the gene matches: 12. Germline CDR1 is MGHRA and CDR2 is YSYEKL. The CDR3 totals 15 residues.

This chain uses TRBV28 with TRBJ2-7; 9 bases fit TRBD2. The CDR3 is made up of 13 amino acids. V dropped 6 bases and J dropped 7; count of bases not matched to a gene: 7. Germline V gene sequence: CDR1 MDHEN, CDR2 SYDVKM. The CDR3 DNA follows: TGTGCCAGCAGGGCGGGAGGGCCGGAGGAGCAGTACTTC. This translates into CASRAGGPEEQYF.

CDR3 coding DNA: TGCGCCAGCAGCCAGTCACAGGTCACCGGGGAGCTGTTTTTT. Its translation is CASSQSQVTGELFF. The rearrangement joins TRBV4-3 to TRBJ2-2, with a possible D match to TRBD1 (5 bases). Germline CDR1 and CDR2: LGHNA and YSLEER. Trimming took 3 bases from V and 4 from J, leaving 9 bases between them. This CDR3 is 14 amino acids long.

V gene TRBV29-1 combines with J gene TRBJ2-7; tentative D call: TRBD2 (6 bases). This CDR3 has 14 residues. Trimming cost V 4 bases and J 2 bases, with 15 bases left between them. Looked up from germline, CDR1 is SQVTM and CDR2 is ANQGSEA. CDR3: CSVGSPGSPYEQYF. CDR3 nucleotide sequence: TGCAGCGTTGGGTCGCCCGGGAGCCCCTACGAGCAGTACTTC.

CDR3 loop: CAWSVSQETQYF. CDR3 nucleotides: TGTGCCTGGAGTGTTTCTCAAGAGACCCAGTACTTC. The chain has TRBV30 and TRBJ2-5; D unclear. Trimming removed 0 bases at V and 2 bases at J, with 4 bases between. The CDR3 loop spans 12 amino acids. CDR1 GTSNPN and CDR2 SVGIG come from the germline V gene (reference sequence).

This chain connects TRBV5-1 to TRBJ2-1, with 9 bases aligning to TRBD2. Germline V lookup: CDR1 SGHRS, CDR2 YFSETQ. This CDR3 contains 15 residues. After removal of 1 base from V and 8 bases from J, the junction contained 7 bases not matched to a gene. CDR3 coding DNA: TGCGCCAGCAGCTTGAGTAGCGGGAGTTCGTATGAGCAGTTCTTC. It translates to CASSLSSGSSYEQFF.

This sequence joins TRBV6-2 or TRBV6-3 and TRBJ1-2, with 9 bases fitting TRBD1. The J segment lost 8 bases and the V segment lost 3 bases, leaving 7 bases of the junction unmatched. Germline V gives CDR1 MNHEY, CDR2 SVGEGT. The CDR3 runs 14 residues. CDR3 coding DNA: TGTGCCAGCAGTTATTCGGGACAGGGAGGCGGCTACACCTTC. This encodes CASSYSGQGGGYTF.

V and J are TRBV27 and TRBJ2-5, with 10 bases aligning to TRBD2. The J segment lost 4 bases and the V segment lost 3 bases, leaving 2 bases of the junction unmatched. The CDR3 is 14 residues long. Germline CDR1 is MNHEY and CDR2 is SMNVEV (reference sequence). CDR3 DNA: TGTGCCAGCAGTTTGAGACTAGCGGGAGAGACCCAGTACTTC. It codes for CASSLRLAGETQYF.

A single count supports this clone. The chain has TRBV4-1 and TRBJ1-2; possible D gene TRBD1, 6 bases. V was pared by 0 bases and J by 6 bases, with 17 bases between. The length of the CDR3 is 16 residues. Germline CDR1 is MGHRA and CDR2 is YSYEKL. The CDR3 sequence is CASSQDSRQGIHGYTF. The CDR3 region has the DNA TGCGCCAGCAGCCAAGATAGTCGTCAGGGGATCCATGGCTACACCTTC.

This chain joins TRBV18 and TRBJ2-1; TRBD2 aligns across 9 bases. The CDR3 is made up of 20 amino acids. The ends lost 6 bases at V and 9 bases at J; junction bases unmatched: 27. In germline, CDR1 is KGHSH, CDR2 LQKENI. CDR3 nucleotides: TGTGCCAGCTCCCAAGGGTCCACAATCCTGGGGACGGTTAGCGGGAGTGAGCAGTTCTTC. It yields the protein CASSQGSTILGTVSGSEQFF.

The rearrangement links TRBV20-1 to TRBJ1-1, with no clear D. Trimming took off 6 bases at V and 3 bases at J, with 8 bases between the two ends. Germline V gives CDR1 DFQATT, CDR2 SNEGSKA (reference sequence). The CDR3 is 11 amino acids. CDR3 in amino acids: CSASTDTEAFF. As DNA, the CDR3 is TGCAGTGCGTCCACGGACACTGAAGCTTTCTTT.

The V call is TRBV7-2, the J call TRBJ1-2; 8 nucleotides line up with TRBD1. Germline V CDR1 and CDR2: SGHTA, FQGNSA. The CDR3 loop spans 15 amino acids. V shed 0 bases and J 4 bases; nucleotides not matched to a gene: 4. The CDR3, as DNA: TGTGCCAGCAGCTTAGCGGGACAGGAGGCCTATGGCTACACCTTC. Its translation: CASSLAGQEAYGYTF.